The rows below give T cell receptor beta chains drawn from one sample of a study of radiation and T cells in renal cell carcinoma. The data were produced by immunoSEQ multiplex PCR, yet TCRdb's version contains in-frame clones alone and is incomplete. Of roughly 82,000 clones in the sample, approximately 90% are singletons; the top ten hold more than 5.5%. The source material was blood, sampled from a patient whose treatment included radiotherapy and nephrectomy. The receptors were gathered from an older woman with renal cell carcinoma. Each CDR3 is given with its conserved first and last residue. The D gene is left open where the match is weak. Only some rows state a clone size, as once, few, many or a class for expanded clones.

D: .
size: .
V: TRBV28
J: TRBJ1-5
CDR3: CASSRTGMDQPQHF
DNA: TGTGCCAGCAGTCGCACAGGGATGGATCAGCCCCAGCATTTT

D: .
size: once
V: TRBV7-8
J: TRBJ2-3
CDR3: CASSLVEGRTDTQYF
DNA: TGTGCCAGCAGCTTAGTGGAGGGGCGCACAGATACGCAGTATTTT

D: .
size: few
V: TRBV4-2
J: TRBJ2-2
CDR3: CASSPDGTHTGELFF
DNA: TGTGCCAGCAGCCCAGACGGGACTCACACCGGGGAGCTGTTTTTT

D: .
size: .
V: TRBV5-4
J: TRBJ2-5
CDR3: CASSLNFAETQYF
DNA: TGTGCCAGCAGCCTAAACTTCGCTGAGACCCAGTACTTC

D: .
size: .
V: TRBV11-3
J: TRBJ2-2
CDR3: CASSPTPELPGELFF
DNA: TGTGCCAGCAGCCCAACTCCCGAGTTGCCCGGGGAGCTGTTTTTT

D: TRBD1
size: .
V: TRBV15
J: TRBJ2-2
CDR3: CATRRDRANTGELFF
DNA: TGTGCCACCAGACGGGACAGGGCTAACACCGGGGAGCTGTTTTTT

D: .
size: .
V: TRBV6-5
J: TRBJ1-2
CDR3: CASREQGDGYTF
DNA: TGTGCCAGCAGGGAACAGGGTGATGGCTACACCTTC

D: .
size: few
V: TRBV7-9
J: TRBJ1-1
CDR3: CASSPSGGGLNTEAFF
DNA: TGTGCCAGCAGCCCCAGCGGGGGGGGCCTGAACACTGAAGCTTTCTTT

D: .
size: few
V: TRBV5-1
J: TRBJ1-1
CDR3: CASSLFGDGEAFF
DNA: TGCGCCAGCAGCTTGTTTGGAGACGGTGAAGCTTTCTTT

D: .
size: .
V: TRBV7-2
J: TRBJ2-1
CDR3: CASSPLYNEQFF
DNA: TGTGCCAGCAGTCCCCTCTACAATGAGCAGTTCTTC

D: TRBD2
size: .
V: TRBV25-1
J: TRBJ2-3
CDR3: CATETSGGTDTQYF
DNA: TGTGCCACCGAGACTAGCGGGGGGACAGATACGCAGTATTTT

D: TRBD1
size: .
V: TRBV7-9
J: TRBJ2-7
CDR3: CASSLSGTGGLTYEQYF
DNA: TGTGCCAGCAGCTTATCCGGGACAGGGGGCCTTACCTACGAGCAGTACTTC

D: TRBD1
size: .
V: TRBV19
J: TRBJ1-2
CDR3: CASSILGQGAGYTF
DNA: TGTGCCAGTAGTATCCTGGGACAGGGGGCTGGCTACACCTTC

D: .
size: .
V: TRBV9
J: TRBJ1-1
CDR3: CASSGMNTEAFF
DNA: TGTGCCAGCAGCGGTATGAACACTGAAGCTTTCTTT

D: .
size: .
V: TRBV4-3
J: TRBJ1-1
CDR3: CASSQDPVNTEAFF
DNA: TGCGCCAGCAGCCAAGATCCAGTGAACACTGAAGCTTTCTTT

D: .
size: .
V: TRBV5-1
J: TRBJ1-1
CDR3: CASSTLGGMNTEAFF
DNA: TGCGCCAGCAGCACCCTAGGGGGGATGAACACTGAAGCTTTCTTT

D: TRBD1
size: .
V: TRBV11-2
J: TRBJ2-6
CDR3: CASSPGTGFSGANVLTF
DNA: TGTGCCAGCAGCCCCGGGACAGGGTTTTCTGGGGCCAACGTCCTGACTTTC

D: .
size: .
V: TRBV28
J: TRBJ1-1
CDR3: CASYYDGTNTEAFF
DNA: TGTGCCAGCTATTATGACGGAACGAACACTGAAGCTTTCTTT

D: TRBD1
size: .
V: TRBV19
J: TRBJ1-5
CDR3: CASKGQVSNQPQHF
DNA: TGTGCCAGTAAGGGACAGGTTAGCAATCAGCCCCAGCATTTT

D: .
size: .
V: TRBV19
J: TRBJ1-1
CDR3: CASSIEGGTAFF
DNA: TGTGCCAGTAGTATAGAAGGAGGGACAGCTTTCTTT

D: TRBD1
size: .
V: TRBV7-2
J: TRBJ1-6
CDR3: CATVTGGYNSPLHF
DNA: TGTGCCACCGTCACAGGGGGCTATAATTCACCCCTCCACTTT

D: .
size: .
V: TRBV7-6
J: TRBJ1-1
CDR3: CASSLGVGFAEAFF
DNA: TGTGCCAGCAGCTTAGGGGTAGGGTTCGCTGAAGCTTTCTTT

D: TRBD2
size: .
V: TRBV11-2
J: TRBJ2-7
CDR3: CASSGQAGASYEQYF
DNA: TGTGCCAGCAGCGGACAAGCGGGGGCCTCCTACGAGCAGTACTTC